The entry that follows covers one TCR beta chain sequence. This sample stems from a study of shared clonotypes between healthy human individuals. Trimming left V 0 bases short and J 2 bases short, with 11 bases between. Germline V lookup: CDR1 SGDLS, CDR2 YYNGEE. CDR3 length: 16 residues. An even split of each subset's genomic DNA across several immunoSEQ plates was performed. Assay used: immunoSEQ multiplex PCR; TCRdb lists only in-frame clones, some missing. The sample yields 470,000 or so clones, around four fifths seen once. The clonotype originates from a woman aged 40 to 50 in good health. Some clones in this sample may be carry-over from other donors' samples. The V call is TRBV9, the J call TRBJ2-2; D not certain. The sequenced sample was PBMCs. CDR3 bases: TGTGCCAGCAGCGTAGAGGTAGGAAGCAACACCGGGGAGCTGTTTTTT. Translated, it gives CASSVEVGSNTGELFF.